In this sample, the clone carrying this T cell receptor (beta chain) turned up a few times. No antigen is known for it. The data were taken from a study of T cell repertoires in cytomegalovirus infection. The wider study: An indication of both CMV infection and matching HLA type came from public TCR beta signatures. General study points: Cumulative frequency of public TCR beta families picked out carriers of CMV plus the relevant HLA. Dominant in the ex vivo response were TCR beta clonotypes restricted by HLA-C and specific for CMV.

CDR1 is ENHRY and CDR2 is SYGVKD in the germline V gene. V shed 0 bases, J shed 2 bases, and the junction held 3 bases outside the gene matches. CDR3 size: 15 residues. TCRdb re-analysed the reads in MiXCR, keeping a single row per CDR3 protein. The sample lists around 440,000 distinct CDR3 sequences, around 11% occurring once. The sequence came from a human donor in good health (CMV status not recorded). Some clones in this sample may be carry-over from other donors' samples. The chain links TRBV10-3 to TRBJ1-2, with TRBD1 matching over 7 bases. Sequenced sample: PBMCs. CDR3 nucleotides: TGTGCCATCAGTGAGTCGGCAGGGGGGAACTATGGCTACACCTTC. As protein: CAISESAGGNYGYTF.